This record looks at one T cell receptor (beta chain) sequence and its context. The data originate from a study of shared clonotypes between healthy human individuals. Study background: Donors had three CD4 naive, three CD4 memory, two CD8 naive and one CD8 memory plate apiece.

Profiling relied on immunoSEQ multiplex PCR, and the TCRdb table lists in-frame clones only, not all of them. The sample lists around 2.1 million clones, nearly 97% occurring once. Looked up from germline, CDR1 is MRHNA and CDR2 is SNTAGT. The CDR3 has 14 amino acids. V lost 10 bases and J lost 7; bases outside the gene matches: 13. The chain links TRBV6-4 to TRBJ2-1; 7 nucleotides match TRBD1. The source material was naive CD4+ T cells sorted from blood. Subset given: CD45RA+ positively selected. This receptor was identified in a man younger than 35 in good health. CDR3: CATLDTTGINEQFF. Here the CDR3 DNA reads TGTGCCACCCTGGATACGACAGGGATAAATGAGCAGTTCTTC.